The 18 T cell receptor beta chains given below trace back to one sample, sequenced in a study of cytomegalovirus exposure and HLA in healthy donors. Data came from immunoSEQ multiplex PCR; TCRdb stores just in-frame clones and leaves some out. The sample consists of about 73,000 clones, roughly 96% of them appearing once. Specimen: PBMCs. Receptors were obtained from a man younger than 30 in good health and CMV-seronegative.

V usage is TRBV25-1 and J usage is TRBJ2-3, with 8 nucleotides matching TRBD2. V trimming: 2 bases; J trimming: 3 bases; junction bases outside the gene matches: 1. CDR3 length: 14 residues. The germline gives CDR1 MGHDK, CDR2 SYGVNS. CDR3 protein: CASSEAGGTDTQYF. In nucleotides, the CDR3 is TGTGCCAGCAGTGAAGCGGGGGGTACAGATACGCAGTATTTT.

The chain recombines TRBV7-8 with TRBJ2-5; TRBD2 matches 13 bases. J gave up 11 bases and V 4 bases, and 7 bases lay outside the gene matches. Germline V lookup: CDR1 SGHVS, CDR2 FQNEAQ. This CDR3 spans 14 amino acids. In nucleotides, the CDR3 is TGTGCCAGCAGCTCAAGGACTAGCGGGGGTTTGCAGTACTTC. Translated: CASSSRTSGGLQYF.

This clone is a singleton in its sample. The gene calls are TRBV28 and TRBJ1-2; D is possibly TRBD1 (5 bases). Trimming removed 5 bases from V and 8 bases from J, with 12 bases in between. This CDR3 is built from 12 residues. Germline V gene lookup returns CDR1 MDHEN and CDR2 SYDVKM. The CDR3 is CASSGTFYGYTF. The CDR3 nucleotides are TGTGCCAGCAGTGGGACTTTCTACGGCTACACCTTC.

V and J are TRBV6-5 and TRBJ2-1; 8 bases are shared with TRBD1. CDR1 and CDR2 (germline): MNHEY, SVGAGI. After removal of 7 bases from V and 10 bases from J, the junction contained 6 bases not matched to a gene. The CDR3 sequence is 12 residues long. The chain's CDR3 is CASKSGGWEQFF. In DNA, the CDR3 is TGTGCCAGCAAATCAGGGGGCTGGGAGCAGTTCTTC.

The rearrangement uses TRBV5-4 and TRBJ2-3; 10 bases map to TRBD1. CDR3 size: 20 residues. The V gene's germline CDR1 is SGHNT and CDR2 YYREEE (reference sequence). The junction had 14 bases not matched to a gene; V was cut back by 0 bases and J by 1 base. The CDR3 spells CASSLAPGTGDLHRTDTQYF. In DNA form, the CDR3 reads TGTGCCAGCAGCTTGGCCCCCGGGACAGGGGACCTCCACCGCACAGATACGCAGTATTTT.

The gene calls are TRBV28 and TRBJ1-5, with D possibly being TRBD1 (5 bases). Germline values: CDR1 MDHEN, CDR2 SYDVKM. Between the trimmed V and J ends, which lost 3 bases and 0 bases, there was a span of 9 bases. The CDR3 has 15 amino acids. This chain's CDR3 is CASSFPGNSNQPQHF. CDR3 DNA: TGTGCCAGCAGTTTTCCAGGGAATAGCAATCAGCCCCAGCATTTT.

The CDR3 region is CASSVVEYTDTQYF. CDR3 nucleotide sequence: TGTGCCAGCAGCGTAGTTGAGTACACAGATACGCAGTATTTT. V gene TRBV9 combines with J gene TRBJ2-3; D not certain. V shed 0 bases and J shed 2 bases, with 7 bases lying between them. Per the germline V gene, CDR1 is SGDLS and CDR2 is YYNGEE. The CDR3 runs 14 residues.

This clone was seen once. The V call is TRBV28, the J call TRBJ2-7; D remains unclear. CDR1 and CDR2 from the germline V gene are MDHEN and SYDVKM. The germline V and J ends were trimmed by 6 bases and 0 bases, with 9 bases remaining between them. This CDR3 has 13 residues. CDR3 DNA sequence: TGTGCCAGCAGATTGGAGTACTCCTACGAGCAGTACTTC. Translated, it gives CASRLEYSYEQYF.

This rearrangement joins TRBV18 to TRBJ2-7; TRBD2 is a possible D gene (6 bases). This CDR3 is 13 amino acids long. Per the germline V gene, CDR1 is KGHSH and CDR2 is LQKENI. With 3 bases removed from V and 3 bases from J, the gap between germline ends came to 9 bases. The DNA of the CDR3 is TGTGCCAGCTCACCTACGGGGGACTACGAGCAGTACTTC. This gives the protein CASSPTGDYEQYF.

The chain joins TRBV7-9 to TRBJ2-3; weak D call: TRBD2 (6 bases). From germline, CDR1 is SEHNR and CDR2 FQNEAQ (reference sequence). This CDR3 comprises 14 residues. The ends were cut back, 5 bases at V and 3 bases at J, with 12 bases in the middle. The CDR3 DNA follows: TGTGCCAGCAGCCCCCGACTAGGAACAGATACGCAGTATTTT. Protein: CASSPRLGTDTQYF.

This chain uses TRBV28 with TRBJ2-1; D might be TRBD2 (5 bases). The CDR3 is 16 residues long. V lost 6 bases, J lost 5 bases, and 20 bases lay in between. Germline V CDR1 and CDR2: MDHEN, SYDVKM. CDR3 sequence reads: CASSRTPGSGDNEQFF. CDR3 nucleotides: TGTGCCAGCAGCCGCACCCCGGGTTCCGGGGACAATGAGCAGTTCTTC.

The chain is built from TRBV7-9 and TRBJ2-2; D unresolved. The germline V gene encodes CDR1 SEHNR and CDR2 FQNEAQ (reference sequence). V was clipped by 5 bases and J by 6 bases, with 7 bases between them. The CDR3 extends over 12 amino acids. The chain's CDR3 is CASSGTPGELFF. CDR3 bases: TGTGCCAGCAGCGGCACCCCCGGGGAGCTGTTTTTT.

The table lists this clone with a few counts. The rearrangement links TRBV7-3 to TRBJ2-3; no definite D call. This CDR3 comprises 13 residues. Germline V lookup: CDR1 SGHTA, CDR2 FQGTGA. The V end was cut by 5 bases, the J end by 2 bases, with 8 bases between. This CDR3 is CASSPQNTDTQYF. The CDR3, as DNA: TGTGCCAGCAGCCCCCAAAACACAGATACGCAGTATTTT.

This chain joins TRBV28 and TRBJ2-1, with D tentatively TRBD2 (5 bases). Germline values: CDR1 MDHEN, CDR2 SYDVKM. Trimming removed 6 bases at V and 9 bases at J, with 15 bases between. The CDR3 runs to 13 residues. The chain's CDR3 is CASRTPFGGEQFF. CDR3 in DNA: TGTGCCAGCAGGACGCCCTTCGGAGGTGAGCAGTTCTTC.

This rearrangement joins TRBV2 to TRBJ1-1; 8 bases match TRBD1. This CDR3 contains 16 residues. V lost 3 bases to trimming and J lost 5 bases; unmatched junction nucleotides: 11. CDR1 and CDR2 from the germline V gene are SNHLY and FYNNEI. The CDR3 is CASSEQGAARGTEAFF. In DNA, the CDR3 is TGTGCCAGCAGTGAGCAGGGGGCCGCCCGGGGGACTGAAGCTTTCTTT.

The V gene is TRBV2, the J gene TRBJ1-5, with 8 bases aligning to TRBD1. The trim removed 7 bases at V and 12 bases at J, leaving 11 bases unmatched. Germline V lookup: CDR1 SNHLY, CDR2 FYNNEI. This CDR3 spans 13 amino acids. In DNA, the CDR3 is TGTGCCAGCATAGGAGAGGACGGGACAGGCCAGCATTTT. This translates into CASIGEDGTGQHF.

The chain has TRBV7-8 and TRBJ2-2, with TRBD2 identical over 9 bases. V gave up 5 bases and J gave up 3 bases; unmatched junction bases: 4. The CDR3 runs 15 residues. Germline CDR1 SGHVS, CDR2 FQNEAQ. CDR3 protein: CASSPSGGHTGELFF. The CDR3 DNA sequence: TGTGCCAGCAGCCCAAGCGGGGGGCACACCGGGGAGCTGTTTTTT.

The rearrangement uses TRBV30 and TRBJ1-2, with D possibly TRBD1 on 5 matching bases. Germline V gene lookup returns CDR1 GTSNPN and CDR2 SVGIG (reference sequence). The CDR3 spans 13 residues. V lost 2 bases, J lost 4 bases, and 11 bases lay in between. DNA for the CDR3: TGTGCCTGGAGTCCCGATAGGGGCTATGGCTACACCTTC. Protein sequence: CAWSPDRGYGYTF.